Below, one TCR beta chain is given with its context. What it binds is unknown. In every patient, relapse followed autologous stem cell transplantation, while exposure to brentuximab vedotin differed. The germline V gene has CDR1 SGHRS and CDR2 YFSETQ. This CDR3 comprises 16 residues. V lost 0 bases, J lost 7 bases, and 11 bases stayed unmatched. These data belong to a study of PD-1 blockade in classical Hodgkin lymphoma. TCRdb keeps only in-frame clones here, not all; method: immunoSEQ multiplex PCR. The table includes over 15,000 clones, 70% to 80% detected once. General study points: Reports described newly diagnosed patients as having lower baseline TCR diversity than healthy donors. Patients with a complete response exhibited baseline diversity comparable to newly diagnosed patients. Repertoire difference causes, possibly disease activity or prior therapy, remain undefined.

The source is a human donor with classical Hodgkin lymphoma. The sequences come from peripheral blood mononuclear cells (PBMCs), collected before the second cycle of nivolumab. The V gene is TRBV5-1, the J gene TRBJ2-7; 9 positions agree with TRBD2. For the CDR3, the DNA is TGCGCCAGCAGCTTGGTATTGGCGGGAGGGCCGAGTGAGCAGTACTTC. Its translation: CASSLVLAGGPSEQYF.